The sequence of this T cell receptor beta chain was determined in a study of blood T cell repertoires in COVID-19. The cohort comprised adults aged 18 to 89 years residing in 20 to 30 US areas. All recovered Cohort 3 donors got two negative PCRs, got clearance, or saw symptom resolution. The CDR3 consists of 12 residues. CDR1 and CDR2 from the germline V gene are SQVTM and ANQGSEA. The ends were cut back, 4 bases at V and 6 bases at J, with 10 bases in the middle. The method was immunoSEQ multiplex PCR; TCRdb's version includes in-frame clones alone and lacks a portion of them. The data show 250,000 to 350,000 clones, over 75% seen once.

Sequencing was done on a sample of PBMCs or T cells enriched from blood (not recorded which). V gene TRBV29-1 combines with J gene TRBJ2-4; tentative D call: TRBD1 (6 bases). This clonotype was sampled from a woman aged 25 to 39 who had recovered from COVID-19. The CDR3 is CSVGGHGNIQYF. The CDR3 nucleotides read TGCAGCGTTGGGGGACACGGAAACATTCAGTACTTC.